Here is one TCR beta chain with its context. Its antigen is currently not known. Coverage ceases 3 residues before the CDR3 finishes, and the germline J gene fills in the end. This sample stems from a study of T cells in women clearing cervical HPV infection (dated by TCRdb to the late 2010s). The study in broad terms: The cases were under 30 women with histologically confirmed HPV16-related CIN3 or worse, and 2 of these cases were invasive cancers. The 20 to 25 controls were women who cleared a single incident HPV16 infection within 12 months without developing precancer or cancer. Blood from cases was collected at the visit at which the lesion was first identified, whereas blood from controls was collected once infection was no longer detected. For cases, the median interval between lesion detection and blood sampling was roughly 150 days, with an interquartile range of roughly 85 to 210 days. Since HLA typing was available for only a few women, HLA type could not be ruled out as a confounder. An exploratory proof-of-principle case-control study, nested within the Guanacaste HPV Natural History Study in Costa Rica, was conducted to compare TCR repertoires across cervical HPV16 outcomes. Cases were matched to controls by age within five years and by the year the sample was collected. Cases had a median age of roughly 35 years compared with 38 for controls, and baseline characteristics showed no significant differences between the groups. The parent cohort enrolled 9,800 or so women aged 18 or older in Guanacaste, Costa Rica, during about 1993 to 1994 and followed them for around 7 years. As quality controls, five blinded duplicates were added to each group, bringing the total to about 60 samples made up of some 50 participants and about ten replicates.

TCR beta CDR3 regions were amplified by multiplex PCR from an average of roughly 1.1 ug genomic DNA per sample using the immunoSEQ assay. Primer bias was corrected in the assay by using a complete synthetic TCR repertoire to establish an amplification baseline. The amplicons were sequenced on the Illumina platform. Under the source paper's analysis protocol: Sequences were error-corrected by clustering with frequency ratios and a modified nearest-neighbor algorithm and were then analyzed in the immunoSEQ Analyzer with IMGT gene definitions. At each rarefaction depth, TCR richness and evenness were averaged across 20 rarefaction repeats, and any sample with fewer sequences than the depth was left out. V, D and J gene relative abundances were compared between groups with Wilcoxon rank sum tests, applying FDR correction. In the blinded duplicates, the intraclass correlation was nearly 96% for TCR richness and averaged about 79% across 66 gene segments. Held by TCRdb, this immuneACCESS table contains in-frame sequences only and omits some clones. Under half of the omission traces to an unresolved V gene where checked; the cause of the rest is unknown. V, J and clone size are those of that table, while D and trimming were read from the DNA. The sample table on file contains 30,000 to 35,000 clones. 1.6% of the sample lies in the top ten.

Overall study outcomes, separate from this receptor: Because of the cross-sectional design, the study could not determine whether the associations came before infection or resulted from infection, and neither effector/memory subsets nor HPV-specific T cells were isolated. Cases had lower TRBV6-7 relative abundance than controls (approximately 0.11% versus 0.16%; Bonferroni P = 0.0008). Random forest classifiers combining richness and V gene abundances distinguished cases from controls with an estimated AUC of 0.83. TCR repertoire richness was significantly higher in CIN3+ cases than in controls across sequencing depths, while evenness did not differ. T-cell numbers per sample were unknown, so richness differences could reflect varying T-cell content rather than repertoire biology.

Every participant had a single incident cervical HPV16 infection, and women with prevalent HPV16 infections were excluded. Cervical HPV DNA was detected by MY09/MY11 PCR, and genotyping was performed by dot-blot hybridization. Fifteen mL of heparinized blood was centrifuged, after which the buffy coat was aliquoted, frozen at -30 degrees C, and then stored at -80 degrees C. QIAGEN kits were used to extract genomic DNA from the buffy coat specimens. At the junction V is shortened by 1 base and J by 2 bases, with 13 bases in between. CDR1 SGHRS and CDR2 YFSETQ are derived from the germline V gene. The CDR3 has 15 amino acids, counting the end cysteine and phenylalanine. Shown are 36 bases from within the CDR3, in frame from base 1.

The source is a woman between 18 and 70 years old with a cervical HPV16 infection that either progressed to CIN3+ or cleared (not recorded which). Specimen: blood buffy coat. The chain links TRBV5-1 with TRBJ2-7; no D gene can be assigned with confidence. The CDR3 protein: CASSLTKSETYEQYF. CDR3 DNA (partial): TGCGCCAGCAGCTTGACCAAGTCAGAGACCTACGAG.